This is a list of T cell receptor beta chains from one sample in a study of blood T cell repertoires in COVID-19. TCRdb's table, derived via immunoSEQ multiplex PCR, lists solely in-frame clones and lacks some. The repertoire holds about 110,000 clones, 70% to 90% seen once, with 7.5% to 9.5% in the top ten. Sequenced material: peripheral blood. These receptors were taken from a woman in her 70s who had recovered from COVID-19. CDR3s include the opening cysteine and the closing phenylalanine or tryptophan. A D gene is named only where the DNA matches it firmly. The size of a clone is reported for some rows only, either as once, few or many, or as a class for expanded clones.

CASSLTSGNTGELFF	TGCGCCAGCAGCTTGACTAGCGGGAACACCGGGGAGCTGTTTTTT	TRBJ2-2	.	TRBD2	TRBV5-1
CACQDRTGGPDTQYF	TGTGCCTGCCAGGATAGGACAGGGGGCCCAGATACGCAGTATTTT	TRBJ2-3	once	TRBD1	TRBV19
CASSPTGPSYEQYF	TGTGCCAGCAGTCCCACTGGGCCCTCCTACGAGCAGTACTTC	TRBJ2-7	.	.	TRBV27
CATSLGGPRGEKLFF	TGTGCCACCAGCCTTGGGGGGCCCAGGGGGGAAAAACTGTTTTTT	TRBJ1-4	.	TRBD1	TRBV15
CASSPSIQQESGLFF	TGTGCCAGCTCGCCTTCAATCCAACAGGAATCGGGACTGTTTTTT	TRBJ1-4	.	.	TRBV18
CASSPRGLAGDPNTGELFF	TGTGCCAGCAGTCCTCGCGGACTAGCGGGGGATCCGAACACCGGGGAGCTGTTTTTT	TRBJ2-2	.	TRBD2	TRBV6-6
CASSHRQGENTGELFF	TGTGCCAGCTCACACAGACAGGGAGAAAACACCGGGGAGCTGTTTTTT	TRBJ2-2	.	TRBD1	TRBV18
CASSLLRGNYGYTF	TGCGCCAGCAGCTTGCTTCGGGGAAACTATGGCTACACCTTC	TRBJ1-2	once	.	TRBV5-1
CASLGTSSYNEQFF	TGTGCCAGCCTAGGGACTAGCTCCTACAATGAGCAGTTCTTC	TRBJ2-1	.	TRBD2	TRBV2
CASSSGLGQPQHF	TGTGCCAGCAGCAGCGGGTTGGGTCAGCCCCAGCATTTT	TRBJ1-5	.	.	TRBV21-1
CASSIQGNSPLHF	TGTGCCAGCAGTATACAGGGAAATTCACCCCTCCACTTT	TRBJ1-6	.	.	TRBV27
CASLSRSNYGYTF	TGTGCCAGCCTTAGCCGTTCTAACTATGGCTACACCTTC	TRBJ1-2	.	.	TRBV28
CASSFGAGTPGEQYF	TGTGCCAGCAGCTTCGGTGCGGGAACCCCGGGGGAGCAGTACTTC	TRBJ2-7	few	.	TRBV7-2
CASSSIAGGGETQYF	TGTGCCAGCAGTTCCATAGCGGGAGGGGGGGAGACCCAGTACTTC	TRBJ2-5	.	TRBD2	TRBV28
CAWAHGTGGYEKLFF	TGTGCCTGGGCCCACGGGACCGGGGGATATGAAAAACTGTTTTTT	TRBJ1-4	.	.	TRBV30
CATRVPNSETQYF	TGTGCCACCAGGGTCCCCAATAGCGAGACCCAGTACTTC	TRBJ2-5	.	.	TRBV24-1
CASSGNRGRVYGYTF	TGTGCCAGCAGCGGAAACAGGGGGCGCGTCTATGGCTACACCTTC	TRBJ1-2	.	TRBD1	TRBV9
CASTLGDRANEKLFF	TGTGCCAGCACCTTAGGGGACAGGGCCAATGAAAAACTGTTTTTT	TRBJ1-4	.	TRBD1	TRBV7-9
CASSLGGVGRFQETQYF	TGTGCCAGCAGCCTCGGAGGAGTGGGGAGATTCCAAGAGACCCAGTACTTC	TRBJ2-5	.	.	TRBV9
CASSSWTKEQYF	TGTGCCAGCAGTTCCTGGACTAAGGAGCAGTACTTC	TRBJ2-7	few	.	TRBV6-2/TRBV6-3
CASSSYRDPLGYTF	TGTGCCAGCAGCTCCTACAGGGACCCGCTTGGCTACACCTTC	TRBJ1-2	.	.	TRBV5-4
CASSSPRDRGPTDTQYF	TGTGCCAGCAGCTCGCCCCGGGACAGGGGGCCAACAGATACGCAGTATTTT	TRBJ2-3	.	TRBD1	TRBV11-2
CASSLFTGPYEQYF	TGTGCCAGCAGCTTATTTACGGGTCCCTACGAGCAGTACTTC	TRBJ2-7	.	.	TRBV7-3
CASRAEGGSYEQYF	TGCGCCAGTCGGGCCGAGGGAGGCAGCTACGAGCAGTACTTC	TRBJ2-7	few	.	TRBV5-1
CASSRTLMEETQYF	TGTGCCAGCAGTCGGACTCTCATGGAAGAGACCCAGTACTTC	TRBJ2-5	.	.	TRBV6-5